This is a list of T cell receptor beta chains from one sample in a study of T-cell memory formation after mild COVID-19. TCRdb re-called the 5' RACE reads with MiXCR, one entry per CDR3 protein. The sample has 550,000 to 700,000 distinct CDR3 sequences, approximately 19% seen once; the top ten hold more than 10%. Sequencing was performed on PBMCs or a T cell subset sorted from them (not recorded which). The receptors shown here come from an adult woman who had mild COVID-19 (a few samples of this study predate the infection). Cell type and time point are not known. The CDR3 runs from the conserved cysteine through the conserved F or W. A D gene is named only where the DNA matches it firmly. Clone size is stated in some rows and not others, as once, few, many or a class when expanded.

DNA: TGTGCCACCAGCTTCGGTGGGAAATCGTCGGGTGAAAAACTGTTTTTT
CDR3: CATSFGGKSSGEKLFF
size: NA
V: TRBV15
D: NA
J: TRBJ1-4

DNA: TGTGCCAGCTCACCGAGCATAACTCAGCCCCAGCATTTT
CDR3: CASSPSITQPQHF
size: few
V: TRBV18
D: NA
J: TRBJ1-5

DNA: TGTGCCAGCAGTCCACCCAGCAGGGAAGAGACCCAGTACTTC
CDR3: CASSPPSREETQYF
size: NA
V: TRBV6-2/TRBV6-3
D: NA
J: TRBJ2-5

DNA: TGTGCCAGCAGCTTAGACCGGGACAGGGGAAATGGCTACACCTTC
CDR3: CASSLDRDRGNGYTF
size: NA
V: TRBV11-2
D: TRBD1
J: TRBJ1-2

DNA: TGTGCCACAAGATCCTCGGGGGGCTCCTACGAGCAGTACTTC
CDR3: CATRSSGGSYEQYF
size: NA
V: TRBV27
D: TRBD2
J: TRBJ2-7

DNA: TGTGCCAGCAGCTTGGACGGGAGTAGGTCTGTTACGCAGTATTTT
CDR3: CASSLDGSRSVTQYF
size: NA
V: TRBV5-4
D: NA
J: TRBJ2-3

DNA: TGTGCCAGCAGTCCACAACTGGCGGGAGAGTACAATGAGCAGTTCTTC
CDR3: CASSPQLAGEYNEQFF
size: NA
V: TRBV27
D: TRBD2
J: TRBJ2-1

DNA: TGTGCCAGCAGCTCACCTACCGGGACAGGCAGCTCCTACGAGCAGTACTTC
CDR3: CASSSPTGTGSSYEQYF
size: NA
V: TRBV7-8
D: TRBD1
J: TRBJ2-7

DNA: TGTGCCTGGAGCCCAGACTACGAGCAGTACTTC
CDR3: CAWSPDYEQYF
size: few
V: TRBV30
D: NA
J: TRBJ2-7

DNA: TGTGCCAGCAGCCGGGGGCCGGGGGAGGAGTTCTTC
CDR3: CASSRGPGEEFF
size: NA
V: TRBV3-1
D: NA
J: TRBJ2-1

DNA: TGTGCCTGGGGGAAGGGGGTCATGAACACTGAAGCTTTCTTT
CDR3: CAWGKGVMNTEAFF
size: few
V: TRBV30
D: NA
J: TRBJ1-1

DNA: TGCAGCGTTGCCCATCCGGGTTACAATGAGCAGTTCTTC
CDR3: CSVAHPGYNEQFF
size: few
V: TRBV29-1
D: NA
J: TRBJ2-1

DNA: TGTGCCAGCAGCGTAGATGGGGGAGGGGTGCCCCAGTACTTC
CDR3: CASSVDGGGVPQYF
size: NA
V: TRBV9
D: TRBD2
J: TRBJ2-5

DNA: TGCGCCAGCGGAGATCCGGGACAGGGGAGAAGGGGAACTAGGCAAGAGACCCAGTACTTC
CDR3: CASGDPGQGRRGTRQETQYF
size: few
V: TRBV4-1
D: TRBD1
J: TRBJ2-5

DNA: TGTGCCAGCAGTCGCATAAGCCCCGGGGAGCTGTTTTTT
CDR3: CASSRISPGELFF
size: NA
V: TRBV12-3/TRBV12-4
D: NA
J: TRBJ2-2

DNA: TGCGCCAGCAGCTTGGGCGGGACAGAATCACCCCTCCACTTT
CDR3: CASSLGGTESPLHF
size: few
V: TRBV5-1
D: TRBD1
J: TRBJ1-6

DNA: TGCAGTGCCCCCCTCCGCTGGGGGGGCAACACCGGGGAGCTGTTTTTT
CDR3: CSAPLRWGGNTGELFF
size: NA
V: TRBV20-1
D: NA
J: TRBJ2-2

DNA: TGTGCCAGCAGCTTAGGGAGGGGCGGAACCGATGAAGCTTTCTTT
CDR3: CASSLGRGGTDEAFF
size: few
V: TRBV7-6
D: NA
J: TRBJ1-1

DNA: TGTGCCAGCAGCCCGAGCCGTCGACTAGCGGGCAATCAAGAGACCCAGTACTTC
CDR3: CASSPSRRLAGNQETQYF
size: NA
V: TRBV7-9
D: TRBD2
J: TRBJ2-5

DNA: TGTGCCAGCTCCAAGCGGGGGGCGTGGACCGGGGAGCTGTTTTTT
CDR3: CASSKRGAWTGELFF
size: NA
V: TRBV7-8
D: TRBD2
J: TRBJ2-2

DNA: TGTGCCAGCAGCCTCTGGGACGGCCCCTACGAGCAGTACTTC
CDR3: CASSLWDGPYEQYF
size: NA
V: TRBV7-2
D: NA
J: TRBJ2-7

DNA: TGTGCCAGCAGCCCGGACATGCGGGAGCAGTACTTC
CDR3: CASSPDMREQYF
size: few
V: TRBV12-3/TRBV12-4
D: NA
J: TRBJ2-7

DNA: TGCAGCGTTGTTGAACAGGGTAGCAATCAGCCCCAGCATTTT
CDR3: CSVVEQGSNQPQHF
size: few
V: TRBV29-1
D: NA
J: TRBJ1-5

DNA: TGTGCCAGCAGTTACCGGGACAGCTATAACTATGGCTACACCTTC
CDR3: CASSYRDSYNYGYTF
size: NA
V: TRBV6-5
D: TRBD1
J: TRBJ1-2

DNA: TGTGCCAGCAGCTTAAAGCTCGATGGGGTCCAAGAGACCCAGTACTTC
CDR3: CASSLKLDGVQETQYF
size: few
V: TRBV7-2
D: NA
J: TRBJ2-5

DNA: TGTGCCAGCAGTACAAGGGATCATCAGCCCCAGCATTTT
CDR3: CASSTRDHQPQHF
size: few
V: TRBV12-3/TRBV12-4
D: NA
J: TRBJ1-5

DNA: TGTGCCAGCAGCTTAGCCGCGTGGGTTGGGTCCGCTGGACTAGCGGGAGTAAATGAGCAGTTCTTC
CDR3: CASSLAAWVGSAGLAGVNEQFF
size: few
V: TRBV7-8
D: TRBD2
J: TRBJ2-1

DNA: TGTGCCAGCAGCCCCCAGACAGGCCCAACTAATGAAAAACTGTTTTTT
CDR3: CASSPQTGPTNEKLFF
size: NA
V: TRBV9
D: NA
J: TRBJ1-4

DNA: TGCGCCAGCAGCCCCGGGACAGGTGGGAACATTCAGTACTTC
CDR3: CASSPGTGGNIQYF
size: NA
V: TRBV5-1
D: TRBD1
J: TRBJ2-4

DNA: TGTGCCAGTAGTATCGACAGGGTAACTGGAAACACCATATATTTT
CDR3: CASSIDRVTGNTIYF
size: few
V: TRBV19
D: TRBD1
J: TRBJ1-3

DNA: TGCGCCAGCAGCCAAGGGCGACTAGCGGGAGGGATCGATGAGCAGTTCTTC
CDR3: CASSQGRLAGGIDEQFF
size: many
V: TRBV4-3
D: TRBD2
J: TRBJ2-1

DNA: TGTGCCAGCTCCTACTCCGGGGAGGTCTATGGCTACACCTTC
CDR3: CASSYSGEVYGYTF
size: NA
V: TRBV4-2
D: NA
J: TRBJ1-2

DNA: TGCAGTGCCTCCACAGGGGCGATTAGAGCTTTCTTT
CDR3: CSASTGAIRAFF
size: few
V: TRBV20-1
D: TRBD1
J: TRBJ1-1

DNA: TGTGCCATCAGTGCCATCGACTCGAGCTCCTATAATTCACCCCTCCACTTT
CDR3: CAISAIDSSSYNSPLHF
size: few
V: TRBV10-3
D: NA
J: TRBJ1-6

DNA: TGTGCCAGCAGCTTAGTGGTTTTGGGCAACGAGCAGTACTTC
CDR3: CASSLVVLGNEQYF
size: few
V: TRBV7-2
D: NA
J: TRBJ2-7

DNA: TGCAGTGCCGTCACAGGATCGAACACTGAAGCTTTCTTT
CDR3: CSAVTGSNTEAFF
size: NA
V: TRBV20-1
D: NA
J: TRBJ1-1

DNA: TGTGCCAGCAGTGAGAATAGGATTGGGAATGGCTACACCTTC
CDR3: CASSENRIGNGYTF
size: NA
V: TRBV25-1
D: NA
J: TRBJ1-2

DNA: TGCGCCAGCAGGGGGGACAGGCTCCCTAACTATGGCTACACCTTC
CDR3: CASRGDRLPNYGYTF
size: NA
V: TRBV5-1
D: TRBD1
J: TRBJ1-2

DNA: TGTGCCAGCAGACCGGACAGATTGTACTACGAGCAGTACTTC
CDR3: CASRPDRLYYEQYF
size: NA
V: TRBV6-2/TRBV6-3
D: NA
J: TRBJ2-7

DNA: TGTGCCAGCAGCTCCCGGGGGGGGCGCGGGTCCTACGAGCAGTACTTC
CDR3: CASSSRGGRGSYEQYF
size: few
V: TRBV7-2
D: TRBD2
J: TRBJ2-7

DNA: TGTGCCAGCTCAGGCGGGACAGGGGTCACAGATACGCAGTATTTT
CDR3: CASSGGTGVTDTQYF
size: few
V: TRBV18
D: TRBD1
J: TRBJ2-3